Listed below are T cell receptor beta chains from one sample, sequenced in a study of cytomegalovirus exposure and HLA in healthy donors. Profiling relied on immunoSEQ multiplex PCR, and the TCRdb table lists in-frame clones only, not all of them. The data show some 120,000 clones, with about 75% seen just once and 2.9% held by the top ten. Source material: PBMCs. The receptors stem from a middle-aged woman in good health and CMV-seropositive. The CDR3 runs from the conserved cysteine through the conserved F or W. Each record gives: clone size, V gene, J gene, D gene, CDR3 DNA, CDR3 protein. D genes are given only for firm matches. A clone size is listed for some rows: how often the clone was seen (once, few, many), or a class if it is expanded.

clone_size: .
v_call: TRBV27
j_call: TRBJ1-5
d_call: TRBD1
cdr3_nt: TGTGCCAGCAGTCCGATAACCGGGACAGGGAGCAATCAGCCCCAGCATTTT
cdr3_aa: CASSPITGTGSNQPQHF

clone_size: .
v_call: TRBV15
j_call: TRBJ2-7
d_call: .
cdr3_nt: TGTGCCACCAGCAGAGATAAAGGGGGAAACGAGCAGTACTTC
cdr3_aa: CATSRDKGGNEQYF

clone_size: .
v_call: TRBV18
j_call: TRBJ1-2
d_call: TRBD1
cdr3_nt: TGTGCCAGCTCACCCCGGGACAGGGGGAAGGGCTACACCTTC
cdr3_aa: CASSPRDRGKGYTF

clone_size: .
v_call: TRBV30
j_call: TRBJ1-2
d_call: .
cdr3_nt: TGTGCCTGGAGTCCGCATTTCGGAGGAGCTAACTATGGCTACACCTTC
cdr3_aa: CAWSPHFGGANYGYTF

clone_size: once
v_call: TRBV25-1
j_call: TRBJ1-2
d_call: .
cdr3_nt: TGTGCCAGCAGCCCTCAGGGGTACGGCGGCTACACCTTC
cdr3_aa: CASSPQGYGGYTF

clone_size: once
v_call: TRBV25-1
j_call: TRBJ1-5
d_call: .
cdr3_nt: TGTGCCAGCAGTGCCGCCGGAGGTCAGCCCCAGCATTTT
cdr3_aa: CASSAAGGQPQHF

clone_size: few
v_call: TRBV29-1
j_call: TRBJ2-2
d_call: .
cdr3_nt: TGCAGCGTTGTGGGCTTGACCGGGGAGCTGTTTTTT
cdr3_aa: CSVVGLTGELFF

clone_size: .
v_call: TRBV6-6
j_call: TRBJ2-7
d_call: .
cdr3_nt: TGTGCCAGCAGTTACTCCGGGACTCTGAGAGACGAGCAGTACTTC
cdr3_aa: CASSYSGTLRDEQYF

clone_size: .
v_call: TRBV6-5
j_call: TRBJ1-1
d_call: .
cdr3_nt: TGTGCCAGCAGTTACCCAACAGGGTTTGGCACTGAAGCTTTCTTT
cdr3_aa: CASSYPTGFGTEAFF

clone_size: few
v_call: TRBV5-4
j_call: TRBJ1-1
d_call: TRBD1
cdr3_nt: TGTGCCAGCAGCCAGGACAGGGGGCGGATGGTGAACACTGAAGCTTTCTTT
cdr3_aa: CASSQDRGRMVNTEAFF

clone_size: few
v_call: TRBV7-7
j_call: TRBJ1-1
d_call: .
cdr3_nt: TGTGCTAGCAGCCCCCAGGCAGGGGAGCCTGAAGCTTTCTTT
cdr3_aa: CASSPQAGEPEAFF

clone_size: .
v_call: TRBV6-5
j_call: TRBJ1-4
d_call: .
cdr3_nt: TGTGCCAGCAGTTACTCATCGGGGACTGAACTAAAACTGTTTTTT
cdr3_aa: CASSYSSGTELKLFF

clone_size: .
v_call: TRBV7-8
j_call: TRBJ1-2
d_call: .
cdr3_nt: TGTGCCAGCAGCTTAGCAGCAGGGATGAACTATGGCTACACCTTC
cdr3_aa: CASSLAAGMNYGYTF

clone_size: .
v_call: TRBV7-9
j_call: TRBJ2-7
d_call: TRBD1
cdr3_nt: TGTGCCAGCAGTTCCCCGGGACAGTCCTCCGAGCAGTACTTC
cdr3_aa: CASSSPGQSSEQYF

clone_size: .
v_call: TRBV29-1
j_call: TRBJ2-2
d_call: TRBD2
cdr3_nt: TGCAGCGTTGAGCCTAGCGGGAGGCCCGGGGAGCTGTTTTTT
cdr3_aa: CSVEPSGRPGELFF

clone_size: .
v_call: TRBV27
j_call: TRBJ2-2
d_call: .
cdr3_nt: TGTGCCAGCAGTTTTTCAGCGAACACCGGGGAGCTGTTTTTT
cdr3_aa: CASSFSANTGELFF

clone_size: few
v_call: TRBV14
j_call: TRBJ2-7
d_call: .
cdr3_nt: TGTGCCAGCAGCCAAGGGTTTAGGACAGCTCAATACGAGCAGTACTTC
cdr3_aa: CASSQGFRTAQYEQYF

clone_size: .
v_call: TRBV7-2
j_call: TRBJ2-1
d_call: .
cdr3_nt: TGCGCCAGCAGCCAAGACGGCGGGCGCTACAATGAGCAGTTCTTC
cdr3_aa: CASSQDGGRYNEQFF

clone_size: .
v_call: TRBV14
j_call: TRBJ1-4
d_call: .
cdr3_nt: TGTGCCAGCAGCCAAGTAGCCGGCTTTAATGAAAAACTGTTTTTT
cdr3_aa: CASSQVAGFNEKLFF

clone_size: .
v_call: TRBV9
j_call: TRBJ1-1
d_call: TRBD1
cdr3_nt: TGTGCCAGCAGCGACCTGGGACAGGGAAGCACTGAAGCTTTCTTT
cdr3_aa: CASSDLGQGSTEAFF

clone_size: .
v_call: TRBV7-2
j_call: TRBJ2-7
d_call: TRBD2
cdr3_nt: TGTGCCAGCAGCTCCGGGACTAGGTACTACGAGCAGTACTTC
cdr3_aa: CASSSGTRYYEQYF

clone_size: .
v_call: TRBV4-1
j_call: TRBJ2-5
d_call: TRBD2
cdr3_nt: TGCGCCAGCAGCCAAGAGGTTAGCGGGGGACCCGCAGAGACCCAGTACTTC
cdr3_aa: CASSQEVSGGPAETQYF

clone_size: once
v_call: TRBV10-3
j_call: TRBJ2-2
d_call: TRBD1
cdr3_nt: TGTGCCACAAAGGACAGGTGGGAGACCGGGGAGCTGTTTTTT
cdr3_aa: CATKDRWETGELFF

clone_size: .
v_call: TRBV18
j_call: TRBJ2-3
d_call: .
cdr3_nt: TGTGCCAGCTCACCAATCGGGGGCACAGATACGCAGTATTTT
cdr3_aa: CASSPIGGTDTQYF

clone_size: once
v_call: TRBV27
j_call: TRBJ2-7
d_call: .
cdr3_nt: TGTGCCAGCAGTTTTGGGGGCGGGGGTGGTGAGCAGTACTTC
cdr3_aa: CASSFGGGGGEQYF

clone_size: .
v_call: TRBV18
j_call: TRBJ2-5
d_call: .
cdr3_nt: TGTGCCAGCTCACCACCGTCCGGGGTAGAGACCCAGTACTTC
cdr3_aa: CASSPPSGVETQYF

clone_size: .
v_call: TRBV18
j_call: TRBJ2-5
d_call: .
cdr3_nt: TGTGCCAGCTCACGAACGAACGGGGGGCTAAAAGAGACCCAGTACTTC
cdr3_aa: CASSRTNGGLKETQYF

clone_size: .
v_call: TRBV4-2
j_call: TRBJ1-2
d_call: .
cdr3_nt: TGTGCCAGCAGCCAAGAGGCCCACTATGGCTACACCTTC
cdr3_aa: CASSQEAHYGYTF

clone_size: .
v_call: TRBV28
j_call: TRBJ2-7
d_call: .
cdr3_nt: TGTGCCAGCAGTTTAAGTGGCAGGGCCTACGAGCAGTACTTC
cdr3_aa: CASSLSGRAYEQYF